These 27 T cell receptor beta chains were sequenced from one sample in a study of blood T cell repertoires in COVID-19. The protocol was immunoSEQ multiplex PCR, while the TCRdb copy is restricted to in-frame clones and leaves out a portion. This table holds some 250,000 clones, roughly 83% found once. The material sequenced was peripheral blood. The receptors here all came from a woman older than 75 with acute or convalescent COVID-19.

The CDR3 spells CASSSGTREFF. Written as DNA, the CDR3 is TGTGCCAGCAGTTCTGGGACACGGGAGTTCTTC. The genes are TRBV27 and TRBJ2-1, with D tentatively TRBD1 (6 bases). V dropped 4 bases and J dropped 14 bases, with 12 bases sitting between them. Germline CDR1 and CDR2: MNHEY and SMNVEV (reference sequence). This CDR3 is built from 11 residues.

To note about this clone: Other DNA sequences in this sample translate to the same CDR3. CDR3 coding DNA: TGTGCCAGTAGTAGGGCAGACTATGGCTACACCTTC. Residues: CASSRADYGYTF. This sequence joins TRBV19 and TRBJ1-2; D uncertain. The V end lost 4 bases, the J end lost 3 bases, and 6 bases lay between the germline ends. The CDR3 contains 12 residues. CDR1 and CDR2 from the germline V gene are LNHDA and SQIVND (reference sequence). The whole variable domain, remainder taken from reference TRBV19 and TRBJ1-2, is DGGITQSPKYLFRKEGQNVTLSCEQNLNHDAMYWYRQDPGQGLRLIYYSQIVNDFQKGDIAEGYSVSREKKESFPLTVTSAQKNPTAFYLCASSRADYGYTFGSGTRLTVV.

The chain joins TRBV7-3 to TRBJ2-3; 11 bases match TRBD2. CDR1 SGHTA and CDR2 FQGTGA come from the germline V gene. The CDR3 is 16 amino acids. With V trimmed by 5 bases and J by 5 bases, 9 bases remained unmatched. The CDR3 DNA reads TGTGCCAGCAGCCATACTAGCGGGAGTAGCCTAGATACGCAGTATTTT. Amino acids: CASSHTSGSSLDTQYF.

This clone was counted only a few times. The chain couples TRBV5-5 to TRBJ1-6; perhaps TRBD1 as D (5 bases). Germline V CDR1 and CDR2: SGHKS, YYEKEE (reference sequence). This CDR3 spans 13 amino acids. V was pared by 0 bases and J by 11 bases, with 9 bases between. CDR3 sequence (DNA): TGTGCCAGCAGCTTGGAGGGGCGAGCACCCCTCCACTTT. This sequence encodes CASSLEGRAPLHF.

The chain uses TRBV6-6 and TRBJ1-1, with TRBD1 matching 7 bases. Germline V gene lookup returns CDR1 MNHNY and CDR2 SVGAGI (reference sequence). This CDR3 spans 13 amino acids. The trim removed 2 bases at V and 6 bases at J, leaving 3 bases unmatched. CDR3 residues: CASSYAGTAEAFF. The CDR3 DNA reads TGTGCCAGCAGTTACGCTGGGACAGCTGAAGCTTTCTTT.

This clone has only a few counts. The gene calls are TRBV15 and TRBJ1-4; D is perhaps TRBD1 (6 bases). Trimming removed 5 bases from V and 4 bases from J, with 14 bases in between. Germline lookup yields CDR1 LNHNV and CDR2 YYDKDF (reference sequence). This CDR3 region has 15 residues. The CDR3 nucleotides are TGTGCCACCAGCGACTTACAGGGCCTTAATGAAAAACTGTTTTTT. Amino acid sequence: CATSDLQGLNEKLFF.

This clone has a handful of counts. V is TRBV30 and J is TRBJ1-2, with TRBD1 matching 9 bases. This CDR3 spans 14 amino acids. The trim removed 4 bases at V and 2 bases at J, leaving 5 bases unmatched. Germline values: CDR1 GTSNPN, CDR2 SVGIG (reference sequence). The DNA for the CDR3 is TGTGCCTGGAAGAACAGGGGGCGCAACTATGGCTACACCTTC. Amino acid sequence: CAWKNRGRNYGYTF.

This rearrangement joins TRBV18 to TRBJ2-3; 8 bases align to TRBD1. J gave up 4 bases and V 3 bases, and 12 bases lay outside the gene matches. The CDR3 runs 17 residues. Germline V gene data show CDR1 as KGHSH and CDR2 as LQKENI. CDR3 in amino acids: CASSPGQGPALADTQYF. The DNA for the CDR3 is TGTGCCAGCTCACCTGGACAGGGACCCGCCCTGGCAGATACGCAGTATTTT. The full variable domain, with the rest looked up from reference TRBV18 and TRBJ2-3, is NAGVMQNPRHLVRRRGQEARLRCSPMKGHSHVYWYRQLPEEGLKFMVYLQKENIIDESGMPKERFSAEFPKEGPSILRIQQVVRGDSAAYFCASSPGQGPALADTQYFGPGTRLTVL.

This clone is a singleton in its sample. CDR3 protein: CASSPLESTGNTIYF. DNA for the CDR3: TGTGCCAGCTCACCATTAGAGTCTACGGGAAACACCATATATTTT. The chain couples TRBV18 to TRBJ1-3; D is unclear. The V end lost 2 bases, the J end lost 4 bases, and 12 bases lay between the germline ends. The length of the CDR3 is 15 residues. Germline-derived CDR1 and CDR2 are KGHSH and LQKENI.

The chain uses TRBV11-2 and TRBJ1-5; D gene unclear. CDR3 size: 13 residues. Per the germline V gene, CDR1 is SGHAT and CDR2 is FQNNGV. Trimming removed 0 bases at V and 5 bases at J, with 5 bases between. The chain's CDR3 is CASSLDRDQPQHF. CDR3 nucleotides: TGTGCCAGCAGCTTAGATCGGGATCAGCCCCAGCATTTT.

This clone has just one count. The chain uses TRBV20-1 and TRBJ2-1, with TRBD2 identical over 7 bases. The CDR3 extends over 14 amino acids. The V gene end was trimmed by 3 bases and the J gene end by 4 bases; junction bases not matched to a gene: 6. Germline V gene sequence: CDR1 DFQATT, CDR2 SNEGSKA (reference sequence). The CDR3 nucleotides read TGCAGTGCTAGTGGGGCGGGGGATTACAATGAGCAGTTCTTC. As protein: CSASGAGDYNEQFF.

Written as DNA, the CDR3 is TGCAGTGCTAGTGGGGCCGGGACAGGGCTAGAAAAACTGTTTTTT. This codes for CSASGAGTGLEKLFF. This chain links TRBV20-1 with TRBJ1-4, with TRBD1 matching 9 bases. The CDR3 runs 15 residues. Trimming at V came to 3 bases and at J to 8 bases, leaving 10 bases not matched to a gene. CDR1 and CDR2 (germline): DFQATT, SNEGSKA (reference sequence).

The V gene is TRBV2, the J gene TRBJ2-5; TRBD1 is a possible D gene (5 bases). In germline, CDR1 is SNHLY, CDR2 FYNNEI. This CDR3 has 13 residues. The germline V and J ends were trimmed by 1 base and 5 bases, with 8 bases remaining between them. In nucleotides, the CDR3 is TGTGCCAGCAGTGAAGGATCAGGGGAGACCCAGTACTTC. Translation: CASSEGSGETQYF.

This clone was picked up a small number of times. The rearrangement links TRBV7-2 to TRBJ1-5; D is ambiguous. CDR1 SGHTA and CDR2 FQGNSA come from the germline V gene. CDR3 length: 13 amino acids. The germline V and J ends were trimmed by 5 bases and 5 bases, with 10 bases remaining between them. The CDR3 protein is CASSLERDQPQHF. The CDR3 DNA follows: TGTGCCAGCAGCCTAGAGAGGGATCAGCCCCAGCATTTT.

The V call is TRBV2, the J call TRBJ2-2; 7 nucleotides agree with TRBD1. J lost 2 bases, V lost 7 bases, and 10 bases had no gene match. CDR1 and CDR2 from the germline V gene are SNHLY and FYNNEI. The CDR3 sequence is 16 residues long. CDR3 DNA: TGTGCCAGCAAGATGGACAGGCGGTCCAACACCGGGGAGCTGTTTTTT. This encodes CASKMDRRSNTGELFF.

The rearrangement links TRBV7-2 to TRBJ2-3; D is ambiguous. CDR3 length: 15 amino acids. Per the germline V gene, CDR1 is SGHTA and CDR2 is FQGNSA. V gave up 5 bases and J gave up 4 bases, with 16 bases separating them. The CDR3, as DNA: TGTGCCAGCAGCCCCCCAGCCCGGAGCGCAGATACGCAGTATTTT. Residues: CASSPPARSADTQYF.

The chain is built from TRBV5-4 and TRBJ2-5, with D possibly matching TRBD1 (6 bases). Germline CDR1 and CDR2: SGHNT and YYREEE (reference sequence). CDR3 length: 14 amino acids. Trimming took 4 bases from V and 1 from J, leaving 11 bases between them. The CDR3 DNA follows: TGTGCCAGCAGCCCCGGGACAAGCCAAGAGACCCAGTACTTC. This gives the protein CASSPGTSQETQYF.

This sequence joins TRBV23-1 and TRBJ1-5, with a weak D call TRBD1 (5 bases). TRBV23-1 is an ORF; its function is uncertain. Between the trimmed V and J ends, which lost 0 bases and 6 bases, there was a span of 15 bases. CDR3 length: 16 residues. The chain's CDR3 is CASSQSGPGGGQPQHF. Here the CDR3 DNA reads TGCGCCAGCAGTCAATCGGGGCCCGGCGGGGGTCAGCCCCAGCATTTT.

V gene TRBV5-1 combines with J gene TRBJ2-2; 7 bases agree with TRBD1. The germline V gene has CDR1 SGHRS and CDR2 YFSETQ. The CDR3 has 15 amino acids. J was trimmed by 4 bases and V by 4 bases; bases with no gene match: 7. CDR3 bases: TGCGCCAGCAGCCCTTCCAGGGGGTCCACCGGGGAGCTGTTTTTT. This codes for CASSPSRGSTGELFF.

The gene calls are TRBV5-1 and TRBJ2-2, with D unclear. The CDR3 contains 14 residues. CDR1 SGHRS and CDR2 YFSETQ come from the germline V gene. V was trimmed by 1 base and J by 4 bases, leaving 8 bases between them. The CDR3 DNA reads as TGCGCCAGCAGCTTGTTACAGAGCACCGGGGAGCTGTTTTTT. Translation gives CASSLLQSTGELFF.

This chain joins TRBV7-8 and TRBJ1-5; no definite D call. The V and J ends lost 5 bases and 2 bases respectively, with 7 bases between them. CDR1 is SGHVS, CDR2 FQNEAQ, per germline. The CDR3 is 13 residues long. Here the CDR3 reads CASSPGGNQPQHF. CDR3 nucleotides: TGTGCCAGCAGCCCCGGGGGCAATCAGCCCCAGCATTTT.

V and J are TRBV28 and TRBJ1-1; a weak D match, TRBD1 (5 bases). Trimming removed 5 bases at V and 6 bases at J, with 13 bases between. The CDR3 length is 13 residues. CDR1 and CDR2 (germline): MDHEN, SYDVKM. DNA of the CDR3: TGTGCCAGCAGTAGTGTGGGGCGCGCTGAAGCTTTCTTT. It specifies CASSSVGRAEAFF.

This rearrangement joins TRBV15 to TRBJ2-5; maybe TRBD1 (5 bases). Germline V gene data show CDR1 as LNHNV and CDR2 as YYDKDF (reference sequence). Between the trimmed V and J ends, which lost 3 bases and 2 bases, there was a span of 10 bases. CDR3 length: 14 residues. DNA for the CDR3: TGTGCCACCAGCAGGGACATGGGACAAGAGACCCAGTACTTC. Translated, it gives CATSRDMGQETQYF.

CDR3 loop: CASSALRGAKNIQYF. CDR3 DNA sequence: TGTGCCAGCAGCGCCCTCAGGGGAGCCAAAAACATTCAGTACTTC. The chain couples TRBV6-2 or TRBV6-3 to TRBJ2-4, with a tentative D call TRBD1 (6 bases). This CDR3 contains 15 residues. Trimming shortened V by 6 bases and J by 0 bases, and 12 bases separated the two germline ends. Germline loops: CDR1 MNHEY, CDR2 SVGEGT.

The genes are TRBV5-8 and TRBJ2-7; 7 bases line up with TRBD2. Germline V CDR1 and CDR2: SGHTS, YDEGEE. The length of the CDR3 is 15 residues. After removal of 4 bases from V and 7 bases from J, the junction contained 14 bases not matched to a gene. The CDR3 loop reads CASSPLGRRMGEQYF. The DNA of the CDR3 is TGTGCCAGCAGCCCCCTCGGGAGGAGAATGGGGGAGCAGTACTTC.

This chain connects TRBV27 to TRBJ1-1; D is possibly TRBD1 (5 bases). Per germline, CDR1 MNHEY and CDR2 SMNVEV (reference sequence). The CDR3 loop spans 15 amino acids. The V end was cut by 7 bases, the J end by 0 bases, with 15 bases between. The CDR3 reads CASKWDSTVNTEAFF. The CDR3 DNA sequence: TGTGCCAGCAAATGGGACTCAACCGTGAACACTGAAGCTTTCTTT.

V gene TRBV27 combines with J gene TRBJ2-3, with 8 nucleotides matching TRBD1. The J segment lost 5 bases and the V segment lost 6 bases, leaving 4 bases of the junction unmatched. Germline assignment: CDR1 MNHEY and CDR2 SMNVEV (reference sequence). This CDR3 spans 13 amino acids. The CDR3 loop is CASRGQAKDTQYF. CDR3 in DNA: TGTGCCAGCAGGGGACAGGCGAAAGATACGCAGTATTTT.